The rows below give T cell receptor beta chains drawn from one sample of a study of blood T cells in healthy people across ages. TCRdb reprocessed the 5' RACE reads via MiXCR and lists one record per CDR3 protein. The data show approximately 800,000 distinct CDR3 sequences, roughly 50% seen once. Sequencing was done on a sample of blood. These receptors all come from a man aged 35 to 55 in good health. The CDR3 runs from the conserved cysteine through the conserved F or W.

TRBV7-9	15	CASSSREGVGNTIYF
TRBV20-1	14	CSARIGLAINEQFF
TRBV9	14	CASSGGDRVGELFF
TRBV20-1	15	CSASRPTSSRAGYTF
TRBV24-1	15	CATLGSRGQGEGYTF
TRBV28	16	CASSFDGRSSGDTQYF
TRBV7-2	15	CASSLVAIPQETQYF
TRBV5-1	15	CASSLAGQGIDGYTF
TRBV5-1	18	CASSLQLAGVLGANVLTF
TRBV5-1	15	CASSLGAGPSETQYF
TRBV27	15	CASSLFRRNTGELFF
TRBV29-1	14	CSVDTGSGAGEQYF
TRBV7-2	15	CASSHGKTSTDTQYF
TRBV9	16	CASSAEGQGAFNGYTF
TRBV21-1	12	CASSKRGDGGFF
TRBV20-1	15	CSARDYIGLNYGYTF
TRBV3-1	15	CASSHTGLAVSEQYF
TRBV10-2	14	CASRVAGPQETQYF
TRBV20-1	17	CSARDRQVHPNNQPQHF
TRBV6-5	17	CASSPDPGILYNSPLHF
TRBV20-1	14	CSAKGQQGADTQYF
TRBV5-1	15	CASSLELAGRNEQFF
TRBV19	14	CASRSGGNNNEQFF
TRBV30	16	CAWSSKGLRGGETQYF
TRBV7-3	14	CASEPIAGDYEQYF
TRBV20-1	13	CSAPSGGGVEQYF
TRBV29-1	13	CSVGGDGNQPQHF
TRBV28	16	CASSRFRGTGYHEQYF
TRBV6-6	15	CASSYSPRGLTEAFF
TRBV6-2/TRBV6-3	16	CASSYSVLGLTYEQYF
TRBV27	17	CASSEISGRAFRNEQYF
TRBV5-1	15	CASSFAGHISYEQYF
TRBV2	15	CACSEADWGGETQYF
TRBV6-1	13	CASRPAGDTEAFF
TRBV2	14	CASSQGQKNTEAFF
TRBV7-2	15	CASSFGGVSTDTQYF
TRBV4-2	17	CASSQDLGGSSYNEQFF
TRBV28	13	CASYPRGNQPQHF
TRBV20-1	16	CSADTQGQGGTDTQYF
TRBV4-3	15	CASSQVPRNTDTQYF
TRBV20-1	14	CSAISSGGVDTQYF
TRBV7-8	15	CASSGTRSSYNEQFF
TRBV6-5	18	CASSYSGTSASGANVLTF
TRBV11-2	14	CASSLDSSQGTQYF
TRBV24-1	11	CATASTDTQYF
TRBV29-1	13	CSGRRGATDTQYF
TRBV28	16	CASSYDGRRINNEQYF
TRBV20-1	16	CSAPLGLAGVTDTQYF